This TCR beta chain came from a study of blood T cell repertoires in COVID-19 (dated by TCRdb to the early 2020s). Describing the broader study: The collaborator samples originated in the United States, Italy and Spain and spanned the acute and convalescent phases of COVID-19. Nearly every sample came with metadata listing a de-identified subject ID, COVID-19 status, age in years and sex. Subjects who had been exposed to COVID-19, were actively infected with it, or had recovered from it provided the deeply sampled blood TCRbeta repertoires that made up the dataset. Where available, HLA class I and class II types were taken from metadata supplied by the sample provider and were not determined by assay-based typing. Samples came from the ongoing ImmuneRACE study (first 160 participants) plus 1,254 subjects from 6 global collaborators. The prospective study material was composed of cDNA or gDNA derived from T cells, B-cell-depleted T cells, or PBMCs. The repertoires were released in a freely available public database intended as a resource for research on the immune response to SARS-CoV-2. What the work shows at the level of the full study, not this receptor alone: The quantity of clinical and demographic metadata differed by source and by participant and was supplied without curation.

Collaborating institutions collected whole blood in K2EDTA tubes following their own protocols. For TCRbeta analysis, collaborators shipped samples in one of three forms: frozen whole blood, isolated PBMCs, or DNA extracted from either of those sample types. In the case of this clone: Its binding antigen is unknown. No per-base quality is available; no much larger clone lies one base away.

V loses 5 bases of germline sequence and J loses 8 bases, and the interval between the two ends is 22 bases. Taken from the germline V gene (reference sequence), the CDR1 and CDR2 loops are PRHDT and FYEKMQ. From the cysteine up to the phenylalanine, the CDR3 has a length of 17 residues. The sequence is cut down to CDR3 DNA, 51 bases in frame from base 1. TCRbeta CDR3 regions were amplified from genomic DNA by means of the immunoSEQ Assay, a bias-controlled multiplex PCR. The authors' analysis ran thus. The number of nucleated cells in each sample was estimated by amplification of reference gene primers within the assay. Sequence reads were collapsed and filtered to measure the absolute abundance of every unique TCRbeta CDR3 rearrangement. For each sample, productive Simpson clonality was calculated as the square root of Simpson's diversity index over productive rearrangements. TCRdb carries this immuneACCESS record with in-frame sequences only. Its versions omit some clonotypes, under half of them owing to an unresolved V gene in the studies checked, with the rest unexplained. V, J and clone size reflect that table, while D and trimming were determined from the DNA. The sample table records roughly 200,000 clones; 70% to 90% of these occur just once. The ten largest clones capture approximately 11% of the sample.

The chain links TRBV13 with TRBJ1-6, and possibly TRBD1, on 6 matching bases. This sequence originates from a human donor with active or convalescent COVID-19. The donor label of this sample is uncertain. The sequencing input was peripheral blood. The sequenced DNA is TGTGCCAGCAGCCGAATTACAGGGTACGGAGGTGATTCACCCCTCCACTTT. Its protein product is CASSRITGYGGDSPLHF. With all but the CDR3 taken from the reference TRBV13 and TRBJ1-6 genes, the full variable domain is: AAGVIQSPRHLIKEKRETATLKCYPIPRHDTVYWYQQGPGQDPQFLISFYEKMQSDKGSIPDRFSAQQFSDYHSELNMSSLELGDSALYFCASSRITGYGGDSPLHFGNGTRLTVT.